This T cell receptor (beta chain) was recorded in a study of shared clonotypes between healthy human individuals. Overall study results and limits: Clonotype sharing across donors was expected to vary with sequencing depth. Clonotypes shared by all four donors outscored non-shared clonotypes in generation probability.

Germline lookup yields CDR1 SGHRS and CDR2 YFSETQ. V lost 5 bases, J lost 0 bases, and 11 bases lay in between. The CDR3 has 14 residues. The study drew its donors from healthy HIV-negative adults without recent acute infections or vaccinations. On this clone: Its antigen is still unknown.

Sequencing was performed with immunoSEQ multiplex PCR; in TCRdb, only in-frame clones are kept and a portion is missing. Of fewer than 2.5 million clones listed, 90% to 95% were seen once; the top ten hold approximately 0.35%. The chain is built from TRBV5-1 and TRBJ1-1; weak D call: TRBD1 (6 bases). The sample consisted of naive CD4+ T cells from PBMCs. Subset denoted: CD45RA+ positively selected. The clonotype originates from a man younger than 30 in good health. Some clones in this sample may be carry-over from other donors' samples. Here the CDR3 DNA reads TGCGCCAGCAGGGGCGGGGGCTTGAACACTGAAGCTTTCTTT. Translated: CASRGGGLNTEAFF.